A selection of T cell receptor beta chains follows, all from one sample in a study of blood T cells in healthy people across ages. TCRdb reanalysed the 5' RACE reads using MiXCR and keeps one entry per CDR3 protein. The table records about 1,800,000 distinct CDR3 sequences, 25% to 30% of them present only once. The specimen was blood. Receptors originate from a woman in her twenties or thirties in good health. CDR3s include the opening cysteine and the closing phenylalanine or tryptophan. The D gene is left open where the match is weak. Size is stated for part of the rows, as once, few or many counts, or as a class when the clone is expanded.

TRBJ2-1,NA,TRBV7-2,NA,TGTGCCAGCAGCTTATCGGGAGCGCGGACAGAGGAGCAGTTCTTC,CASSLSGARTEEQFF
TRBJ1-2,NA,TRBV11-2,NA,TGTGCCAGCAGCTTAGGGGTGGGGCCTTTTGACTATGGCTACACCTTC,CASSLGVGPFDYGYTF
TRBJ2-1,TRBD2,TRBV6-5,many,TGTGCCAGCAGTTACTCGAGGACTAGGGAATGGGATGAGCAGTTCTTC,CASSYSRTREWDEQFF
TRBJ1-2,NA,TRBV5-1,few,TGCGCCAGCAGCTTGGTTTATGCGGGAACCAGTTATGGCTACACCTTC,CASSLVYAGTSYGYTF
TRBJ2-7,NA,TRBV12-3/TRBV12-4,NA,TGTGCCAGCTCAGATCCGGGGGCTTCCGACGAGCAGTACTTC,CASSDPGASDEQYF
TRBJ2-3,NA,TRBV7-3,few,TGTGCCAGCGGCTTAGATGGGGCGAATACGCAGTATTTT,CASGLDGANTQYF
TRBJ2-1,TRBD2,TRBV9,NA,TGTGCCAGCAGCCCTAGCGGGATTTACAATGAGCAGTTCTTC,CASSPSGIYNEQFF
TRBJ2-3,TRBD2,TRBV12-3/TRBV12-4,NA,TGTGCCAGCAGCCCCTTGGCGGGAGCATCCAACACAGATACGCAGTATTTT,CASSPLAGASNTDTQYF
TRBJ2-1,TRBD2,TRBV2,NA,TGTGCCAGCAGTGGAAGGGCGGGGGGTACCTACAATGAGCAGTTCTTC,CASSGRAGGTYNEQFF
TRBJ1-2,TRBD1,TRBV7-9,once,TGTGCCAGCAGCCATAGCGCCGGGACAGGGGATGGCTACACCTTC,CASSHSAGTGDGYTF
TRBJ2-1,NA,TRBV7-7,few,TGTGCCAGCAGCTTACTCCTGGCCAATGAGCAGTTCTTC,CASSLLLANEQFF
TRBJ2-7,NA,TRBV5-1,many,TGCGCCAGCAGCTTGAATTCTGACAGCCATTACGAGCAGTACTTC,CASSLNSDSHYEQYF
TRBJ2-4,NA,TRBV10-3,NA,TGTGCCGCCGGGGTCCAGGAATACGGGCAGTACTTC,CAAGVQEYGQYF
TRBJ2-7,NA,TRBV10-3,many,TGTGCCATCAGTCCTGTGCAACAGGGATACGAGCAGTACTTC,CAISPVQQGYEQYF
TRBJ2-7,TRBD2,TRBV5-5,NA,TGTGCCAGCAGCCCGCTTACTAGCGGGGGGGCCTACGAGCAGTACTTC,CASSPLTSGGAYEQYF
TRBJ2-7,TRBD2,TRBV29-1,many,TGCAGCGTTGGGACTAGCGGTAGCGAGCAGTACTTC,CSVGTSGSEQYF
TRBJ2-5,NA,TRBV28,few,TGTGCCAGCAGCCAGGGGGGAGCGGGGGAGACCCAGTACTTC,CASSQGGAGETQYF
TRBJ2-7,TRBD2,TRBV20-1,many,TGCAGTGCTAGAGATTTTGGCCTAAGCGGGAGGGCGGCCGAGCAGTACTTC,CSARDFGLSGRAAEQYF
TRBJ2-1,NA,TRBV12-3/TRBV12-4,few,TGTGCCAGCAGAGATAGGGTCAATGAGCAGTTCTTC,CASRDRVNEQFF
TRBJ2-7,TRBD2,TRBV6-6,NA,TGTGCCAGCCGTAGCGGGGCTTCTGAGCAGTACTTC,CASRSGASEQYF
TRBJ2-7,NA,TRBV12-3/TRBV12-4,many,TGTGCCAGCAGTTTAAGGTACCCCTACGAGCAGTACTTC,CASSLRYPYEQYF
TRBJ2-1,TRBD1,TRBV14,many,TGTGCCAGCAGCCCAATTGGAGGGGGACAGGGGGCTTACAATGAGCAGTTCTTC,CASSPIGGGQGAYNEQFF
TRBJ2-3,TRBD2,TRBV7-2,many,TGTGCCAGCAGCCTCGATGGAGCGGGGGGTTCAGATACGCAGTATTTT,CASSLDGAGGSDTQYF
TRBJ1-1,NA,TRBV24-1,few,TGTGCCACAGAAAAGAACACTGAAGCTTTCTTT,CATEKNTEAFF
TRBJ1-1,NA,TRBV5-6,few,TGTGCCAGCAGCTTGGCCGCGGGACTTATGAACACTGAAGCTTTCTTT,CASSLAAGLMNTEAFF
TRBJ1-5,NA,TRBV28,many,TGTGCCAGCAGTTTAAGGGCAAGCAATCAGCCCCAGCATTTT,CASSLRASNQPQHF
TRBJ1-6,NA,TRBV5-1,NA,TGCGCCAGCAGGCAAGGGTATAGAAATTCACCCCTCCACTTT,CASRQGYRNSPLHF
TRBJ2-1,NA,TRBV12-3/TRBV12-4,NA,TGTGCCAGCAGGGGTAGGTCAACCTACAATGAGCAGTTCTTC,CASRGRSTYNEQFF
TRBJ2-5,NA,TRBV12-3/TRBV12-4,once,TGTGCCAGCATTTTGTTGGAGACCCAGTACTTC,CASILLETQYF
TRBJ2-7,TRBD2,TRBV20-1,few,TGCAGTGCTAGAGATATGATAGGGCTAGCGGGGGGGCCTTCGTACGAGCAGTACTTC,CSARDMIGLAGGPSYEQYF
TRBJ1-5,NA,TRBV12-3/TRBV12-4,NA,TGTGCCAGCAGCCTCGACAGGCAGCCCAATCAGCCCCAGCATTTT,CASSLDRQPNQPQHF
TRBJ1-5,NA,TRBV9,few,TGTGCCAGCAGCGTAGGGGACTTCAATCAGCCCCAGCATTTT,CASSVGDFNQPQHF
TRBJ1-5,TRBD1,TRBV27,NA,TGTGCCAGCAGCTTACAGGGGGCGAGGCAGCCCCGGCATTTT,CASSLQGARQPRHF
TRBJ1-2,TRBD1,TRBV7-9,many,TGTGCCAGCAGCCCCCGATCCGGGACAGCCCTAAATGGCTACACCTTC,CASSPRSGTALNGYTF
TRBJ1-1,NA,TRBV20-1,NA,TGCAGTGCTATTTCGTTGCAGGGGTTGGACACTGAAGCTTTCTTT,CSAISLQGLDTEAFF
TRBJ2-7,NA,TRBV6-5,few,TGTGCCACCAGTGACTCGGACCCCTCCACCGACGAGCAGTACTTC,CATSDSDPSTDEQYF
TRBJ2-1,NA,TRBV20-1,NA,TGCAGTGCTAGAGATCTGCGGGGCGCGTCCTACAATGAGCAGTTCTTC,CSARDLRGASYNEQFF
TRBJ2-1,NA,TRBV7-9,few,TGTGCCAGCAGCTTAGGAGGTCGGCGTTGGGAAAAGAATGAGCAGTTCTTC,CASSLGGRRWEKNEQFF
TRBJ1-1,NA,TRBV7-2,NA,TGTGCCAGCAGCTTAGCGACCCCTGAAGCTTTCTTT,CASSLATPEAFF
TRBJ1-1,NA,TRBV20-1,NA,TGCAGTGCTAGAGACCCTCGGAGCGGCACTGAAGCTTTCTTT,CSARDPRSGTEAFF
TRBJ1-1,NA,TRBV6-2/TRBV6-3,NA,TGTGCCAGCAGTTACGAAATTGGGGGGGCCTCCCCGAGCACTGAAGCTTTCTTT,CASSYEIGGASPSTEAFF
TRBJ1-1,NA,TRBV5-1,NA,TGCGCCAGCAGCTTGGAAGCCCGGATTGAAGCTTTCTTT,CASSLEARIEAFF
TRBJ1-2,NA,TRBV20-1,NA,TGCAGTGCTAGAATACAGGGTAACTATGGCTACACCTTC,CSARIQGNYGYTF
TRBJ2-7,TRBD1,TRBV2,few,TGTGCCAGCAGTGAAGGTGTGACAGGGCTGCACGAGCAGTACTTC,CASSEGVTGLHEQYF
TRBJ2-7,NA,TRBV5-1,many,TGCGCCAGCAGCCAACTAGGCCGTATATACGAGCAGTACTTC,CASSQLGRIYEQYF
TRBJ2-2,NA,TRBV6-5,NA,TGTGCCAGCGAAGGAGGCCGGGAGCTGTTTTTT,CASEGGRELFF
TRBJ1-5,TRBD1,TRBV10-2,few,TGCGCCAGCAGTGAGGGAGGACAGGGCTCGGTCTTGCATTTT,CASSEGGQGSVLHF
TRBJ2-4,NA,TRBV13,NA,TGTGCCAGCAGCTTAACGCAGGGCCTCGCCAAAAACATTCAGTACTTC,CASSLTQGLAKNIQYF